This T cell receptor beta chain was profiled in a study of blood T cell repertoires in COVID-19. CDR3 length equals 14 residues. V gave up 6 bases and J gave up 2 bases; unmatched junction bases: 5. Germline-derived CDR1 and CDR2 are KGHSH and LQKENI. Participants had their cohort set by participant-reported clinical history. The repertoire was sequenced with immunoSEQ multiplex PCR; TCRdb's copy has only in-frame clones and lacks some. The repertoire includes under 350,000 clones, more than 75% of them detected once, and 2.6% sits in the top ten. The origin of this receptor is a man aged 60-69 years who had recovered from COVID-19. The sequencing sample was made of PBMCs or T cells enriched from blood (not recorded which). This sequence joins TRBV18 and TRBJ2-7; 9 nucleotides line up with TRBD2. CDR3 sequence (DNA): TGTGCCAGCTCCCTAGCGGGATGGCCCTACGAGCAGTACTTC. It yields the protein CASSLAGWPYEQYF.